This entry features one T cell receptor (beta chain) sequence. The antigen is undetermined. These data are taken from a study of shared clonotypes between healthy human individuals. Study-level findings and limits: Having only a few donors restricted how much genetic and exposure-history diversity was captured.

There were no recent acute infections or vaccinations among the donors, who were healthy HIV-negative adults. Trimming took 2 bases from V and 6 from J, leaving 10 bases between them. CDR1 is WNHNN and CDR2 is SYGVQD in the germline V gene (reference sequence). CDR3 length equals 14 residues. DNA at around 210 ng, 25,000 to 35,000 T cell genomes, went into sorted-subset replicate PCRs. Libraries were prepared by immunoSEQ multiplex PCR; TCRdb keeps only in-frame clonotypes and omits some of them. The sample has about a million clones, about 70% seen once. The specimen was memory CD4+ T cells sorted from blood. Described subset: CD45RA-negative fraction. The sequence was collected from a young man in good health. The chain joins TRBV10-1 to TRBJ2-2; D may be TRBD2 (6 bases). The CDR3 here is CASSEPGDPGELFF. CDR3 bases: TGCGCCAGCAGTGAGCCGGGGGACCCCGGGGAGCTGTTTTTT.